These 24 T cell receptor beta chains share one sample of origin, sequenced in a study of control samples from healthy donors and cancer patients. Some clones are missing from TCRdb's copy, which holds only in-frame ones; the method was immunoSEQ multiplex PCR. The table has some 150,000 clones, 94% seen once. The sample taken for sequencing was PBMCs. The receptors come from a man in his sixties with colorectal cancer.

The chain carries TRBV19 and TRBJ1-1; 8 bases map to TRBD1. With 9 bases clipped from V and 3 bases from J, the junction kept 6 bases outside the gene matches. The CDR3 has 13 residues. CDR1 and CDR2 (germline): LNHDA, SQIVND (reference sequence). The CDR3 region is CASSDRVDTEAFF. CDR3 DNA: TGTGCCAGCTCGGACAGGGTTGACACTGAAGCTTTCTTT.

The CDR3 coding sequence is TGTGCCAGCAGCCACGATACTACTACAGGGGTGACAGATACGCAGTATTTT. Residues: CASSHDTTTGVTDTQYF. This sequence joins TRBV5-5 and TRBJ2-3; 7 nucleotides align to TRBD1. The CDR3 spans 17 residues. CDR1 and CDR2 from the germline V gene are SGHKS and YYEKEE (reference sequence). V dropped 4 bases and J dropped 3; count of bases not matched to a gene: 14.

The V and J genes are TRBV25-1 and TRBJ1-1; unclear D gene. Germline lookup yields CDR1 MGHDK and CDR2 SYGVNS. The V end lost 3 bases, the J end lost 5 bases, and 7 bases lay between the germline ends. The CDR3 is made up of 12 amino acids. CDR3 residues: CASSDTGTEAFF. In DNA form, the CDR3 reads TGTGCCAGCAGTGATACGGGGACTGAAGCTTTCTTT.

The chain uses TRBV15 and TRBJ1-1, with TRBD1 matching over 8 bases. The germline V gene encodes CDR1 LNHNV and CDR2 YYDKDF (reference sequence). The CDR3 sequence is 13 residues long. The J segment lost 10 bases and the V segment lost 4 bases, leaving 8 bases of the junction unmatched. This CDR3 is CATSTPDRAAAFF. The CDR3 region has the DNA TGTGCCACCAGCACTCCGGACAGGGCTGCAGCTTTCTTT. Together with reference TRBV15 and TRBJ1-1, the CDR3 gives the full variable domain: DAMVIQNPRYQVTQFGKPVTLSCSQTLNHNVMYWYQQKSSQAPKLLFHYYDKDFNNEADTPDNFQSRRPNTSFCFLDIRSPGLGDTAMYLCATSTPDRAAAFFGQGTRLTVV.

V gene TRBV6-2 or TRBV6-3 combines with J gene TRBJ2-7; 14 nucleotides align to TRBD2. The germline V gene encodes CDR1 MNHEY and CDR2 SVGEGT. After removal of 0 bases from V and 5 bases from J, the junction contained 9 bases not matched to a gene. The CDR3 is 18 residues long. The CDR3 spells CASSYSFGRTSGGHEQYF. DNA for the CDR3: TGTGCCAGCAGTTACTCGTTCGGCCGGACTAGCGGGGGGCACGAGCAGTACTTC.

The rearrangement joins TRBV7-2 to TRBJ2-5; no definite D call. V was shortened by 3 bases and J by 1 base, with 9 bases between the two germline ends. The CDR3 runs to 14 residues. CDR1 and CDR2 from the germline V gene are SGHTA and FQGNSA. The CDR3 nucleotides read TGTGCCAGCAGCTTGCCCCCGGGCCAAGAGACCCAGTACTTC. It is translated as CASSLPPGQETQYF.

The CDR3 nucleotides are TGTGCCAGCAGCCTACAGGGGGCAAGCACAGATACGCAGTATTTT. Translation: CASSLQGASTDTQYF. V and J are TRBV6-2 or TRBV6-3 and TRBJ2-3; TRBD1 aligns across 9 bases. The junction had 4 bases not matched to a gene; V was cut back by 6 bases and J by 0 bases. Looked up from germline, CDR1 is MNHEY and CDR2 is SVGEGT. The CDR3 consists of 15 residues.

V is TRBV7-2 and J is TRBJ1-3; 8 positions agree with TRBD1. CDR1 and CDR2 from the germline V gene are SGHTA and FQGNSA. J was trimmed by 6 bases and V by 0 bases; bases with no gene match: 4. This CDR3 contains 15 residues. CDR3 bases: TGTGCCAGCAGCTTAGCGACAGGGGCACCAAACACCATATATTTT. It translates to CASSLATGAPNTIYF.

The rearrangement links TRBV28 to TRBJ2-4; a weak D match, TRBD2 (6 bases). Germline loops: CDR1 MDHEN, CDR2 SYDVKM. The germline V and J ends were trimmed by 5 bases and 0 bases, with 17 bases remaining between them. This CDR3 contains 17 residues. CDR3 amino acids: CASSPQAGYVAKNIQYF. The CDR3 nucleotides read TGTGCCAGCAGTCCCCAGGCGGGGTACGTAGCCAAAAACATTCAGTACTTC.

This chain joins TRBV9 and TRBJ2-5; TRBD1 matches 8 bases. Losses at the gene ends were 3 bases for V and 5 bases for J; bases not matched to a gene: 6. Germline V gene lookup returns CDR1 SGDLS and CDR2 YYNGEE. This CDR3 has 14 residues. The CDR3 loop reads CASSATGAGETQYF. CDR3 bases: TGTGCCAGCAGCGCGACAGGGGCGGGTGAGACCCAGTACTTC.

The genes are TRBV7-9 and TRBJ1-2; no definite D call. CDR1 and CDR2 (germline): SEHNR, FQNEAQ (reference sequence). CDR3 length: 14 residues. Trimming shortened V by 1 base and J by 1 base, and 7 bases separated the two germline ends. CDR3 residues: CASSLEGSNYGYTF. The CDR3 DNA reads as TGTGCCAGCAGCTTAGAAGGCAGTAACTATGGCTACACCTTC.

The V call is TRBV6-2 or TRBV6-3, the J call TRBJ2-6, with TRBD1 matching over 8 bases. CDR1 and CDR2 (germline): MNHEY, SVGEGT. V trimming: 5 bases; J trimming: 2 bases; junction bases outside the gene matches: 2. This CDR3 is 15 amino acids long. The CDR3 protein is CASSPGGAGANVLTF. Written as DNA, the CDR3 is TGTGCCAGCAGTCCAGGGGGCGCTGGGGCCAACGTCCTGACTTTC.

The V and J genes are TRBV28 and TRBJ1-6; D might be TRBD1 (6 bases). V dropped 2 bases and J dropped 0 bases, with 11 bases sitting between them. The CDR3 length is 17 residues. Germline lookup yields CDR1 MDHEN and CDR2 SYDVKM. The CDR3 coding sequence is TGTGCCAGCAGTTTAATAGGACAGACCTCCTATAATTCACCCCTCCACTTT. This sequence encodes CASSLIGQTSYNSPLHF.

The chain employs TRBV4-1 and TRBJ1-2; 9 positions match TRBD1. The CDR3 loop spans 14 amino acids. The germline CDR1 and CDR2 sequences are MGHRA and YSYEKL. The ends lost 4 bases at V and 7 bases at J; junction bases unmatched: 7. CDR3 coding DNA: TGCGCCAGCAGCCCCGGGACAGGGTTCTTTGGCTACACCTTC. This translates into CASSPGTGFFGYTF.

The chain carries TRBV27 and TRBJ2-1, with TRBD2 matching 12 bases. Germline assignment: CDR1 MNHEY and CDR2 SMNVEV (reference sequence). V lost 10 bases and J lost 7; bases outside the gene matches: 8. The CDR3 totals 14 residues. As DNA, the CDR3 is TGTGCCACGACAAAGCTAGCGGGGGGGAATGAGCAGTTCTTC. It specifies CATTKLAGGNEQFF.

The chain uses TRBV11-2 and TRBJ2-7; 7 bases match TRBD1. J was trimmed by 2 bases and V by 5 bases; bases with no gene match: 15. The germline V gene has CDR1 SGHAT and CDR2 FQNNGV. The CDR3 spans 17 residues. The CDR3 bases are TGTGCCAGCAGCCAATCCCTGACAGGGTCCATTCCCTACGAGCAGTACTTC. The encoded protein is CASSQSLTGSIPYEQYF.

V is TRBV6-5 and J is TRBJ2-7; 7 nucleotides match TRBD2. The junction had 12 bases not matched to a gene; V was cut back by 5 bases and J by 5 bases. In germline, CDR1 is MNHEY, CDR2 SVGAGI. The CDR3 is made up of 15 amino acids. The CDR3, as DNA: TGTGCCAGCAGTCGCGGGGGAGGAACCCCCCACGAGCAGTACTTC. Translation: CASSRGGGTPHEQYF.

V gene TRBV6-6 combines with J gene TRBJ1-1, with D perhaps matching TRBD1 (6 bases). Germline CDR1 and CDR2: MNHNY and SVGAGI (reference sequence). This CDR3 is 14 amino acids long. The V and J ends lost 2 bases and 6 bases respectively, with 13 bases between them. The CDR3 sequence is CASSYGGGLAEAFF. CDR3 bases: TGTGCCAGCAGTTACGGGGGGGGGCTGGCTGAAGCTTTCTTT.

The chain has TRBV24-1 and TRBJ2-5, with TRBD1 matching over 8 bases. This CDR3 region has 15 residues. CDR1 and CDR2 (germline): KGHDR, SFDVKD. The V segment lost 3 bases and the J segment 4 bases; nucleotides outside the gene matches: 6. The CDR3 DNA reads TGTGCCACCAGTGATGCCGGGACAGGTGGAGAGACCCAGTACTTC. Its translation is CATSDAGTGGETQYF.

The rearrangement joins TRBV5-1 to TRBJ2-3; 14 nucleotides agree with TRBD2. V shed 4 bases, J shed 1 base, and the junction held 14 bases outside the gene matches. Germline CDR1 SGHRS, CDR2 YFSETQ. CDR3 length: 20 residues. CDR3 residues: CASSQAPAGTSGGGTDTQYF. The CDR3 DNA follows: TGCGCCAGCAGCCAGGCCCCAGCTGGGACTAGCGGGGGAGGCACAGATACGCAGTATTTT.

The chain carries TRBV6-1 and TRBJ1-1, with D possibly matching TRBD1 (5 bases). The CDR3 has 14 residues. V shed 2 bases and J shed 0 bases, with 7 bases lying between them. CDR1 and CDR2 from the germline V gene are MNHNS and SASEGT. DNA for the CDR3: TGTGCCAGCAGTGAAAGGGGATTGAACACTGAAGCTTTCTTT. Amino acid sequence: CASSERGLNTEAFF.

V usage is TRBV12-5 and J usage is TRBJ2-7; D might be TRBD1 (5 bases). This CDR3 region has 17 residues. The germline gives CDR1 LGHNT, CDR2 FRNRAP. Deletions cut 1 base from V and 0 bases from J, with 16 bases between. CDR3 nucleotide sequence: TGTGCTAGTGGTTTGGGATGTTTAGCAGGGAACTCCTACGAGCAGTACTTC. This sequence encodes CASGLGCLAGNSYEQYF.

The chain's CDR3 is CASSPRDQSSTDTQYF. CDR3 in DNA: TGTGCCAGCTCACCCCGGGACCAATCTAGCACAGATACGCAGTATTTT. The rearrangement joins TRBV18 to TRBJ2-3, with D perhaps TRBD1 or TRBD2 (5 bases each). Germline V lookup: CDR1 KGHSH, CDR2 LQKENI. With 3 bases removed from V and 0 bases from J, the gap between germline ends came to 13 bases. The CDR3 runs 16 residues.

The V gene is TRBV2, the J gene TRBJ1-6, with D perhaps TRBD1 (5 bases). CDR1 is SNHLY and CDR2 is FYNNEI in the germline V gene. The CDR3 has 13 residues. Trimming removed 5 bases at V and 8 bases at J, with 10 bases between. CDR3: CASSPQGYSPLHF. DNA of the CDR3: TGTGCCAGCAGTCCCCAGGGCTATTCACCCCTCCACTTT.